A single sample is the source of the 20 T cell receptor beta chains below, sequenced in a study of blood T cell repertoires in COVID-19. The data were produced by immunoSEQ multiplex PCR, yet TCRdb's version contains in-frame clones alone and is incomplete. The sample has around 170,000 clones, less than 90% seen once. Sequencing was performed on peripheral blood. All receptors come from a man in his sixties with acute or convalescent COVID-19.

The V gene is TRBV14, the J gene TRBJ1-2; no clear D. The length of the CDR3 is 16 residues. Per the germline V gene, CDR1 is SGHDN and CDR2 is FVKESK. Trimming stripped 2 bases from V and 1 base from J, with 14 bases between. This CDR3 is CASSQSRPGGNYGYTF. CDR3 in DNA: TGTGCCAGCAGCCAAAGTAGACCCGGCGGTAACTATGGCTACACCTTC.

CDR3 nucleotides: TGTGCCAGCAGCAGGGTGGCTAATTCACCCCTCCACTTT. This translates into CASSRVANSPLHF. The chain has TRBV12-3 or TRBV12-4 and TRBJ1-6; perhaps TRBD1 as D (5 bases). CDR3 length: 13 residues. V lost 6 bases, J lost 6 bases, and 9 bases lay in between.

The rearrangement links TRBV19 to TRBJ2-4; 9 bases match TRBD1. Losses at the gene ends were 5 bases for V and 4 bases for J; bases not matched to a gene: 3. The germline CDR1 and CDR2 sequences are LNHDA and SQIVND (reference sequence). The CDR3 is 14 residues long. The CDR3: CASSRTGAKNIQYF. The CDR3, as DNA: TGTGCCAGTAGTCGGACAGGGGCGAAAAACATTCAGTACTTC.

The chain recombines TRBV1 with TRBJ1-1. TRBV1 is a known pseudogene. CDR3 length equals 13 residues. The CDR3 region is CTSSQDRNTEAFF. In DNA, the CDR3 is TGCACCAGCAGCCAAGATAGGAACACTGAAGCTTTCTTT.

The rearrangement links TRBV4-3 to TRBJ1-5, with TRBD1 identical over 8 bases. Germline V gene lookup returns CDR1 LGHNA and CDR2 YSLEER. V trimming: 6 bases; J trimming: 7 bases; junction bases outside the gene matches: 14. This CDR3 spans 16 amino acids. The CDR3 nucleotides read TGCGCCAGCAGTCTCAACCTACAGGGGGAAGAACAGCCCCAGCATTTT. Its translation: CASSLNLQGEEQPQHF.

The chain uses TRBV7-9 and TRBJ2-5, with 11 bases fitting TRBD2. V dropped 5 bases and J dropped 2; count of bases not matched to a gene: 4. Germline lookup yields CDR1 SEHNR and CDR2 FQNEAQ (reference sequence). This CDR3 contains 15 residues. The chain's CDR3 is CASSPTSGIQETQYF. The CDR3 region has the DNA TGTGCCAGCAGCCCGACTAGCGGGATTCAAGAGACCCAGTACTTC.

The V gene is TRBV2, the J gene TRBJ1-1; 7 bases line up with TRBD1. Germline assignment: CDR1 SNHLY and CDR2 FYNNEI. This CDR3 has 14 amino acids. Trimming removed 9 bases from V and 1 base from J; junction bases left unmatched: 8. The CDR3, as DNA: TGTGCCAGGAAACGCAGGGGGACGAACACTGAAGCTTTCTTT. Protein product: CARKRRGTNTEAFF. Full variable domain (outside the CDR3, taken from reference TRBV2 and TRBJ1-1): EPEVTQTPSHQVTQMGQEVILRCVPISNHLYFYWYRQILGQKVEFLVSFYNNEISEKSEIFDDQFSVERPDGSNFTLKIRSTKLEDSAMYFCARKRRGTNTEAFFGQGTRLTVV.

The gene calls are TRBV15 and TRBJ2-5; 8 bases fit TRBD1. Germline CDR1 is LNHNV and CDR2 is YYDKDF (reference sequence). The CDR3 is 14 amino acids. J lost 4 bases, V lost 7 bases, and 8 bases had no gene match. The CDR3 bases are TGTGCCACCACTCAGGGGGCCAAGGGAGAGACCCAGTACTTC. It codes for CATTQGAKGETQYF. The variable domain in full, completed from reference TRBV15 and TRBJ2-5, reads DAMVIQNPRYQVTQFGKPVTLSCSQTLNHNVMYWYQQKSSQAPKLLFHYYDKDFNNEADTPDNFQSRRPNTSFCFLDIRSPGLGDTAMYLCATTQGAKGETQYFGPGTRLLVL.

The genes are TRBV27 and TRBJ1-5, with 9 nucleotides matching TRBD1. The CDR3 sequence is 14 residues long. The junction had 8 bases not matched to a gene; V was cut back by 5 bases and J by 9 bases. The germline gives CDR1 MNHEY, CDR2 SMNVEV (reference sequence). CDR3 loop: CASSPGQGLGPQHF. CDR3 DNA sequence: TGTGCCAGCAGTCCGGGACAGGGATTAGGGCCCCAGCATTTT.

This chain connects TRBV7-2 to TRBJ2-5, with 8 positions matching TRBD2. The CDR3 runs to 16 residues. V was clipped by 4 bases and J by 2 bases; unmatched bases: 9. Germline-derived CDR1 and CDR2 are SGHTA and FQGNSA. CDR3 in DNA: TGTGCCAGCAGCTCCATAAGGGCGGGAGGACAAGAGACCCAGTACTTC. Amino acids: CASSSIRAGGQETQYF.

V gene TRBV29-1 combines with J gene TRBJ1-3; a weak D match, TRBD1 (6 bases). Germline V lookup: CDR1 SQVTM, CDR2 ANQGSEA. This CDR3 has 14 amino acids. Trimming removed 3 bases at V and 2 bases at J, with 11 bases between. The CDR3, as DNA: TGCAGCGTTGATGAGGGGGGGACTGGAAACACCATATATTTT. It encodes CSVDEGGTGNTIYF.

The chain carries TRBV19 and TRBJ1-5, with D perhaps TRBD1 (5 bases). Trimming cost V 3 bases and J 0 bases, with 9 bases left between them. The length of the CDR3 is 15 residues. Germline V lookup: CDR1 LNHDA, CDR2 SQIVND (reference sequence). CDR3 region: CASSIDSNSNQPQHF. For the CDR3, the DNA is TGTGCCAGTAGTATTGACAGCAATAGCAATCAGCCCCAGCATTTT.

The chain links TRBV19 to TRBJ1-3, with D possibly being TRBD1 (5 bases). V gave up 3 bases and J gave up 2 bases, with 8 bases separating them. The germline CDR1 and CDR2 sequences are LNHDA and SQIVND (reference sequence). This CDR3 spans 14 amino acids. This CDR3 is CASSMAGPGNTIYF. CDR3 nucleotides: TGTGCCAGTAGTATGGCGGGGCCTGGAAACACCATATATTTT.

The gene calls are TRBV5-4 and TRBJ1-5; a possible D gene is TRBD1 (6 bases). Germline V gene lookup returns CDR1 SGHNT and CDR2 YYREEE (reference sequence). The CDR3 loop spans 14 amino acids. Trimming stripped 1 base from V and 2 bases from J, with 7 bases between. Written as DNA, the CDR3 is TGTGCCAGCAGCTTGTCAGGGGGCAATCAGCCCCAGCATTTT. It encodes CASSLSGGNQPQHF.

V gene TRBV7-9 combines with J gene TRBJ1-5, with D uncertain. CDR3 length equals 16 residues. V lost 2 bases to trimming and J lost 2 bases, with 13 bases between them. The germline V gene has CDR1 SEHNR and CDR2 FQNEAQ (reference sequence). CDR3 DNA sequence: TGTGCCAGCAGCTTACAGGCACCTCTTGGCAATCAGCCCCAGCATTTT. It encodes CASSLQAPLGNQPQHF.

The rearrangement links TRBV7-3 to TRBJ2-5, with D maybe TRBD1 (6 bases). Between the trimmed V and J ends, which lost 4 bases and 0 bases, there was a span of 9 bases. This CDR3 is 14 amino acids long. Germline V lookup: CDR1 SGHTA, CDR2 FQGTGA. The CDR3 spells CASSSTGYQETQYF. CDR3 bases: TGTGCCAGCAGCTCGACAGGTTACCAAGAGACCCAGTACTTC.

The chain employs TRBV6-5 and TRBJ1-2; weak D call: TRBD1 (5 bases). The CDR3 runs to 14 residues. Trimming cost V 6 bases and J 4 bases, with 15 bases left between them. Germline values: CDR1 MNHEY, CDR2 SVGAGI. Here the CDR3 reads CASSDSSEIYGYTF. CDR3 nucleotide sequence: TGTGCCAGCAGCGACAGCTCAGAAATCTATGGCTACACCTTC.

This chain connects TRBV5-4 to TRBJ2-1, with 11 positions matching TRBD2. The germline V gene has CDR1 SGHNT and CDR2 YYREEE (reference sequence). The CDR3 totals 17 residues. The junction had 12 bases not matched to a gene; V was cut back by 3 bases and J by 7 bases. CDR3 amino acids: CASSSGLAGGPRNEQFF. The CDR3 DNA sequence: TGTGCCAGCAGCTCGGGGTTAGCGGGAGGGCCTAGGAATGAGCAGTTCTTC.

The chain joins TRBV5-1 to TRBJ1-2, with 9 positions matching TRBD1. Germline V lookup: CDR1 SGHRS, CDR2 YFSETQ. This CDR3 comprises 15 residues. V lost 4 bases, J lost 4 bases, and 8 bases stayed unmatched. The CDR3 coding sequence is TGCGCCAGCAGCCCCGGGACAGGGTTCAGCTATGGCTACACCTTC. It codes for CASSPGTGFSYGYTF.

The genes are TRBV24-1 and TRBJ2-2, with 9 bases that match TRBD2. This CDR3 is 17 amino acids long. Germline lookup yields CDR1 KGHDR and CDR2 SFDVKD. V lost 3 bases to trimming and J lost 3 bases; unmatched junction nucleotides: 7. The CDR3 protein is CATSDPSGAGHTGELFF. In DNA, the CDR3 is TGTGCCACCAGTGATCCTAGCGGGGCCGGACACACCGGGGAGCTGTTTTTT.